This T cell receptor beta chain is drawn from a study of early T cells in non-severe SARS-CoV-2 infection. Study details: Bulk RNA taken from unsorted whole blood was sequenced, leaving chains unpaired.

The CDR3 sequence is 13 residues long. The V gene's germline CDR1 is SGHVS and CDR2 FQNEAQ. J lost 3 bases, V lost 5 bases, and 3 bases had no gene match. Overall study findings and caveats: A preference for anti-spike CD8 responses marked VDJdb matching, which missed private and CD4 specificities.

This clonotype came up a few times. Its antigen is not identified. Via MiXCR, TCRdb re-called the 5' RACE reads, giving one row per CDR3 protein. Among 65,000 to 95,000 distinct CDR3 sequences listed, around 9.9% were seen once. This sequence was found in an adult who was a healthcare worker with PCR-confirmed SARS-CoV-2 infection or an uninfected control (not recorded which). V usage is TRBV7-8 and J usage is TRBJ2-7, with 8 bases fitting TRBD1. Sequencing was done on a sample of whole blood. The CDR3 reads CASSLGTGYEQYF. In DNA, the CDR3 is TGTGCCAGCAGCCTTGGGACAGGCTACGAGCAGTACTTC.